Below, 5 T cell receptor beta chains from the same sample are listed, as sequenced in a study of T cells expressing NK-cell markers. After re-calling the 5' RACE reads, TCRdb lists one entry per CDR3 protein, DNA absent. The sample data list under 200,000 distinct CDR3 sequences. The sequenced sample consisted of blood T cells: a sorted CD56 or NKG2C T cell subset, CD4+ or CD8+ T cells, or bulk PBMC T cells (not recorded which). Receptor source: a woman between 18 and 70 years old in good health.

The chain couples TRBV5-1 to TRBJ2-7; TCRdb outputs TRBD2, but without DNA this stays unchecked. The germline gives CDR1 SGHRS, CDR2 YFSETQ. The CDR3 is made up of 16 amino acids. CDR3 loop: CASSLEVLAGLAEQYF. The full variable domain, completed using reference TRBV5-1 and TRBJ2-7, is KAGVTQTPRYLIKTRGQQVTLSCSPISGHRSVSWYQQTPGQGLQFLFEYFSETQRNKGNFPGRFSGRQFSNSRSEMNVSTLELGDSALYLCASSLEVLAGLAEQYFGPGTRLTVT.

This chain links TRBV5-1 with TRBJ2-1; as DNA is missing, the TRBD2 call by TCRdb cannot be tested. This CDR3 comprises 15 residues. Germline CDR1 reads SGHRS; CDR2 reads YFSETQ. The CDR3: CASSLGLAGGYEQFF.

The chain uses TRBV5-1 and TRBJ2-3; the TRBD2 assignment by TCRdb is unverifiable without DNA. This CDR3 spans 17 amino acids. CDR1 is SGHRS and CDR2 is YFSETQ in the germline V gene. The CDR3 sequence: CASSAPTSGGSTDTQYF.

This rearrangement joins TRBV12-3 or TRBV12-4 to TRBJ1-2; TCRdb names TRBD1, which stays unverified in the absence of DNA. The CDR3 consists of 15 residues. CDR3 in amino acids: CASSNTGGRIAGYTF.

The rearrangement uses TRBV10-3 and TRBJ1-6. CDR3 length: 15 amino acids. Germline CDR1 reads ENHRY; CDR2 reads SYGVKD. CDR3 sequence: CAISESGLNNSPLHF.